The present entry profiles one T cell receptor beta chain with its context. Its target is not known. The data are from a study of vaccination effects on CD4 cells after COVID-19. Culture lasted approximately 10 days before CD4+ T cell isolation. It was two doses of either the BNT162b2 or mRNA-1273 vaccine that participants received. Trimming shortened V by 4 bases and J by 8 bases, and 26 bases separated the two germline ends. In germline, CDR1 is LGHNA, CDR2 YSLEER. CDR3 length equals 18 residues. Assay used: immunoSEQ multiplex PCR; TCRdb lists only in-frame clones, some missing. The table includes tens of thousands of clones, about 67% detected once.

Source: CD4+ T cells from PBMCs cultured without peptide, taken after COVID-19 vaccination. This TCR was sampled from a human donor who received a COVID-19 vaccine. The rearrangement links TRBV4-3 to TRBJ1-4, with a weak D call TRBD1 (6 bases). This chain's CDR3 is CASSLYPIRRGGPEKLFF. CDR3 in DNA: TGCGCCAGCAGCCTTTATCCAATTCGCAGGGGCGGTCCGGAAAAACTGTTTTTT.